The source of this T cell receptor beta chain is a study of shared clonotypes between healthy human individuals (dated by TCRdb to 2018 to 2021). Concerning the study at large: A couple of women and three men aged 18 to 49 years were included in the cohort. To increase sequencing depth and limit assay-specific biases, TCR repertoire library preparation and sequencing were carried out by different laboratories using diverse techniques. Between about 0.94 and 8.9 billion PBMCs per donor were obtained by leukapheresis. To estimate repertoire size and how much clonotypes are shared between individuals, the study performed deep sequencing of blood TCR repertoires from about 5 healthy adults. For each donor, CD4 naive and CD4 memory were each run on three plates, CD8 naive on two plates, and CD8 memory on one plate.

Using the deep immunoSEQ assay, TCR CDR3 regions were amplified from genomic DNA by multiplex PCR. Extracted genomic DNA from each cell subset was spread evenly across all wells of several immunoSEQ 96-well plates, with each plate serving as a replicate. For sorted subsets, around 0.2 ug of genomic DNA, equivalent to around 29,000 T cell genomes, went into each replicate PCR. Purified libraries were measured with a Qubit 3.0 fluorometer, size-checked on a Bioanalyzer 2100, and measured again with the KAPA Library Quantification kit. Every immunoSEQ 96-well plate was sequenced on a dedicated single-read 150-cycle Illumina NextSeq 550 flow cell. The study's processing was this. Because only junctional sequences without quality scores were contained in the immunoSEQ output, filtering matching that applied to full-length reads could not be performed. To assign V/J genes and CDR3, sequences were annotated against IMGT germline references using PyIR, a Python wrapper for IgBLAST v1.9. Reads were filtered out if the reads had weak V/J assignments (E-value above 1e-6), no CDR3, stop codons, out-of-frame junctions, or ambiguous translated residues. V3J clonotypes were defined as sequences sharing an identical inferred V gene, J gene, and CDR3 amino acid sequence. To compute the percentage overlap between repertoires, the number of shared unique clonotypes was divided by the size of the smaller repertoire. Three approaches were used to assess repertoire richness: RTK rarefaction, the Chao1 estimator, and Recon v2.1 estimates of unobserved clonotypes. Generation probabilities for all TCRbeta clonotypes obtained by the gDNA method from several donors were computed using OLGA. TCRdb mirrors the immuneACCESS table, restricted to in-frame sequences. Some clones are absent from its copies; in checked studies, under half trace to an unresolved V gene, and the reason for the others is unknown. V, J and clone size are taken as reported in that table, and D and trimming were inferred from the DNA itself. In this sample the table shows 2 million to 2.5 million clones, approximately 95% of which occur a single time. The ten biggest clones cover approximately 1.2% of the sample.

CDR1 and CDR2, looked up from the germline V gene, are MGHRA and YSYEKL. The CDR3 runs 15 amino acids, cysteine and phenylalanine included. Only the CDR3 DNA stays, 45 bases, in frame from base 1. Germline trimming: 2 bases from V, 4 bases from J; junction bases outside gene matches: 7. Beyond this particular receptor, the publication reports: Pairwise subsampling led to the expectation that sequencing depth would affect the degree of clonotype sharing among donors. Even with the large sequencing depth, rarefaction of the sorted-subset datasets indicated that sequencing was incomplete. Because the study included a small number of donors, the genetic and exposure-history diversity represented was limited. Only blood was sampled, and tissue TCR repertoires likely differ from those in blood. Compared with non-shared clonotypes, clonotypes shared by all four sorted-subset donors had higher generation probabilities. Around 5.4% of naive CD4, 3.5% of naive CD8, roughly 2.4% of memory CD4, and 0.35% to 0.4% of memory CD8 clonotypes were shared across several donors. Estimated clonotype richness was generally larger for naive than for memory subsets.

For the CD8 naive samples, CD45RO-negative cells were positively selected for CCR7, yielding a CD45RA+CCR7+ population from which TemRA cells were excluded. The donors were healthy, HIV-negative adults with no recently reported acute infections or vaccinations. Every donor was a Caucasian adult residing in Nashville, Tennessee, USA. After blood collection by leukapheresis, PBMCs were isolated using Ficoll-Histopaque density gradient centrifugation and then cryopreserved in the vapor phase of liquid nitrogen. Purity and quantity of every magnetically sorted T cell population were checked by analytical flow cytometry. Genomic DNA was isolated from every sorted fraction and measured by UV absorbance on a Nanodrop 2000c. Regarding this clone: What antigen it recognizes has not been identified. Nothing much larger sits one base from this clone, and base qualities are not available.

The TCR sequence derives from a man younger than 35 in good health. Sequenced material: naive CD8+ T cells sorted from blood. The sample's cell subset or site, from its label and the paper: CD45RA+CCR7+. This sequence uses TRBV4-1 and TRBJ1-2; the central 7 bases match TRBD1. The CDR3: CASSQSTGSPYGYTF. The nucleotide sequence is given as TGCGCCAGCAGCCAATCGACAGGGTCCCCCTATGGCTACACCTTC.